Described below is a single T cell receptor (beta chain) sequence and its context. This sample was taken from a study of blood T cell repertoires in COVID-19. CDR3 length: 13 amino acids. The germline V gene encodes CDR1 MDHEN and CDR2 SYDVKM. V was cut by 6 bases and J by 1 base, with 9 bases left in between. The protocol was immunoSEQ multiplex PCR, while the TCRdb copy is restricted to in-frame clones and leaves out a portion. The table includes over 95,000 clones, roughly 80% detected once. The sample was peripheral blood. The chain couples TRBV28 to TRBJ1-2; D possibly corresponds to TRBD1 (6 bases). The origin of this receptor is a man between 45 and 60 years old with acute or convalescent COVID-19. CDR3 in amino acids: CASRGGRNYGYTF. The CDR3 DNA is TGTGCCAGCAGGGGGGGGCGTAACTATGGCTACACCTTC.